The clone carrying this T cell receptor beta chain occurred a few times. As yet, its antigen is unknown. Extraction and reverse transcription of RNA yielded cDNA as the sequencing template. Clones were read by immunoSEQ multiplex PCR, and TCRdb kept only the in-frame ones, dropping some. The repertoire holds fewer than 40,000 clones, with roughly 50% as singletons. The data stem from a study of CD8+ T cells in alopecia areata. Study-level results: Sequencing of scalp samples also includes resident alphabeta T cells from normal skin.

Trimming shortened V by 6 bases and J by 7 bases, and 9 bases separated the two germline ends. This CDR3 has 11 amino acids. The germline V gene encodes CDR1 MGHRA and CDR2 YSYEKL. CD4+ and CD8+ T cells were sorted from PBMCs stained for CD3, CD4 and CD8. The source is a human donor with alopecia areata. The material sequenced was NKG2D-high CD8+ T cells sorted from blood. The rearrangement links TRBV4-1 to TRBJ1-1; no firm D call. CDR3 sequence reads: CASRGLGEAFF. For the CDR3, the DNA is TGCGCCAGCAGGGGATTGGGTGAAGCTTTCTTT.